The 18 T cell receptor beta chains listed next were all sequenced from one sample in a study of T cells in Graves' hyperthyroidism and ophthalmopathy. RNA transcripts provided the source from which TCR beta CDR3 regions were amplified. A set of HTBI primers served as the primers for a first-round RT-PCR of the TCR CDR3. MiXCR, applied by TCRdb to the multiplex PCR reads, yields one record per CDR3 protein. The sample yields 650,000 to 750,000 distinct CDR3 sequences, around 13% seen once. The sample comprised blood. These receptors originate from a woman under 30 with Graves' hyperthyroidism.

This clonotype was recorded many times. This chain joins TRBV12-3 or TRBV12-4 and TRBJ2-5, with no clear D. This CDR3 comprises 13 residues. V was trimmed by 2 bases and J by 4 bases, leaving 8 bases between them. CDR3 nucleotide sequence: TGTGCCAGCAGTTTACTCCTGGGAGAGACCCAGTACTTC. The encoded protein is CASSLLLGETQYF.

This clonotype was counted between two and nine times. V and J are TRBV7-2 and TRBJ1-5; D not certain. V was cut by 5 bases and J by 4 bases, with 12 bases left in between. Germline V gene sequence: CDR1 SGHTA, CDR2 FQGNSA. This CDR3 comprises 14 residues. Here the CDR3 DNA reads TGTGCCAGCAGCCCTTATCCCGCTAATCAGCCCCAGCATTTT. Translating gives CASSPYPANQPQHF.

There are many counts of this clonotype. The CDR3 region is CASSVLGADTQYF. CDR3 DNA: TGTGCCAGCAGTGTTCTGGGCGCAGATACGCAGTATTTT. This chain uses TRBV2 with TRBJ2-3, with D hard to call. CDR3 length equals 13 residues. Trimming removed 4 bases at V and 4 bases at J, with 9 bases between. Germline V gene data show CDR1 as SNHLY and CDR2 as FYNNEI.

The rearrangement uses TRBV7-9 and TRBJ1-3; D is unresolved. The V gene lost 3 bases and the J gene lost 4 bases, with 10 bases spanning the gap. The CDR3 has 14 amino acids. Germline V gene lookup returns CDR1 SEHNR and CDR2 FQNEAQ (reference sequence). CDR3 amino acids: CASSFPEKGNTIYF. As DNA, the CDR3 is TGTGCCAGCAGCTTTCCCGAAAAAGGAAACACCATATATTTT.

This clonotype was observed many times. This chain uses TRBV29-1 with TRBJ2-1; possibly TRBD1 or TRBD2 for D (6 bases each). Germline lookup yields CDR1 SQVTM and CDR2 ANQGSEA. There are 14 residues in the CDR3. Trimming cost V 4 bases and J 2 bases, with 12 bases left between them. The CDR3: CSVGGTSTYNEQFF. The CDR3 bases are TGCAGCGTTGGCGGGACATCCACCTACAATGAGCAGTTCTTC.

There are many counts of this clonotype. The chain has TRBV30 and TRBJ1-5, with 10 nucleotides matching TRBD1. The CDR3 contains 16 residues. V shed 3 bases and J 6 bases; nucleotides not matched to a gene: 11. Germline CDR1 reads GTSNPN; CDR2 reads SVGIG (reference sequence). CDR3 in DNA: TGTGCCTGGAGGGAGACGGGACAGGGGATTACTCAGCCCCAGCATTTT. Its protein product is CAWRETGQGITQPQHF.

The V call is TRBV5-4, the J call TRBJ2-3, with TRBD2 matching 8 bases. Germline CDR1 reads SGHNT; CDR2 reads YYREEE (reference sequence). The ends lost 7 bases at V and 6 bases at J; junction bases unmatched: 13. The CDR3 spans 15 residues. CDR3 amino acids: CASGYGRAFPDTQYF. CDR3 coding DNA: TGTGCCAGCGGGTACGGGAGGGCCTTTCCGGATACGCAGTATTTT.

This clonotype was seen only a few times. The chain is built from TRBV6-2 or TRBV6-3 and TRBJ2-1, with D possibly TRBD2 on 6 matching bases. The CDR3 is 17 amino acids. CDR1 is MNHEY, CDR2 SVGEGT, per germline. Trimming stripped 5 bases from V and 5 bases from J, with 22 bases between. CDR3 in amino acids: CASSPPSRLDRDNEQFF. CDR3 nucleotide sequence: TGTGCCAGCAGTCCACCTTCAAGACTAGATCGGGACAATGAGCAGTTCTTC.

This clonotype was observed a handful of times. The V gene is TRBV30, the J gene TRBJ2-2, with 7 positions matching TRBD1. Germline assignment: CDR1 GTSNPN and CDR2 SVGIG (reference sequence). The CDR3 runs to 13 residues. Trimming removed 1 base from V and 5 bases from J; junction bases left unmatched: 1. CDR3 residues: CAWSGRGTGELFF. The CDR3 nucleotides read TGTGCCTGGAGTGGCAGGGGGACCGGGGAGCTGTTTTTT.

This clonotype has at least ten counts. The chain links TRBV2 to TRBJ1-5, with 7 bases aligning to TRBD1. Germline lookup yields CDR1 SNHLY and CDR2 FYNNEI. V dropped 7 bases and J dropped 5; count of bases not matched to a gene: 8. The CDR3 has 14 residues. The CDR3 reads CASTSGQADQPQHF. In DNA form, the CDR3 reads TGTGCCAGCACCTCCGGACAGGCTGATCAGCCCCAGCATTTT.

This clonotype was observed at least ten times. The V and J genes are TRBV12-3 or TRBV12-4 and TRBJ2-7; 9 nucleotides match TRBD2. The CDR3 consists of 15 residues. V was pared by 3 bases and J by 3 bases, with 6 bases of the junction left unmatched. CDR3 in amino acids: CASSFSGTSNYEQYF. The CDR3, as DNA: TGTGCCAGCAGTTTTTCCGGGACTAGCAACTACGAGCAGTACTTC.

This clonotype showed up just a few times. CDR3 DNA sequence: TGTGCCAGCAGCCCCACCAAAACTAGCGGGGTGGAATACAATGAGCAGTTCTTC. This gives the protein CASSPTKTSGVEYNEQFF. The chain recombines TRBV7-9 with TRBJ2-1; 10 nucleotides agree with TRBD2. Trimming cost V 5 bases and J 4 bases; bases outside gene matches: 14. Germline V CDR1 and CDR2: SEHNR, FQNEAQ (reference sequence). This CDR3 region has 18 residues.

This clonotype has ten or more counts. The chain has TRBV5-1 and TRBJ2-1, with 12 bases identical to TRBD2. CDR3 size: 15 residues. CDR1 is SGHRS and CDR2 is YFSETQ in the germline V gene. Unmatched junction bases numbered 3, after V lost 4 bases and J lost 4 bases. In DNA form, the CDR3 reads TGCGCCAGCAGCGCCGGGACTAGCGGGTACAATGAGCAGTTCTTC. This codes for CASSAGTSGYNEQFF.

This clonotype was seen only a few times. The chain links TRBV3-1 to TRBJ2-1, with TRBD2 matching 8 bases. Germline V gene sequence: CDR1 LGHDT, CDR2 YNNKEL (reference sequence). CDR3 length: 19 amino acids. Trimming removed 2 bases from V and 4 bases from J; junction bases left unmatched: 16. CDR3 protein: CASSQPVLMAGGRYNEQFF. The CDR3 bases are TGTGCCAGCAGCCAACCGGTTCTAATGGCGGGAGGTCGGTACAATGAGCAGTTCTTC.

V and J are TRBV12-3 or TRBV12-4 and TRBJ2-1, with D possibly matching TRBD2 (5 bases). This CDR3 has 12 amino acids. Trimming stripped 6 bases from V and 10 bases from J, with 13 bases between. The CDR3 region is CASSNSGYEQFF. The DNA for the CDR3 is TGTGCCAGCAGCAATTCGGGGTACGAGCAGTTCTTC.

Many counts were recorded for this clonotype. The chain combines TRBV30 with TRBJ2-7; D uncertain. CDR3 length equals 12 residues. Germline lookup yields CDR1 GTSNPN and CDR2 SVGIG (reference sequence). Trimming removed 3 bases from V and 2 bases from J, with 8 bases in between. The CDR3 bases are TGTGCCTGGAGCGCCATAGCCTACGAGCAGTACTTC. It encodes CAWSAIAYEQYF.

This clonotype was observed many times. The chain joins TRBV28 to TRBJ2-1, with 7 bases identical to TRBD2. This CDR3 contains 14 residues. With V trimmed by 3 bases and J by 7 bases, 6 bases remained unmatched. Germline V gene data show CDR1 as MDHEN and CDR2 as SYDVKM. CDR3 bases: TGTGCCAGCAGTTTTCTCGCGGGGGAGAATGAGCAGTTCTTC. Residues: CASSFLAGENEQFF.

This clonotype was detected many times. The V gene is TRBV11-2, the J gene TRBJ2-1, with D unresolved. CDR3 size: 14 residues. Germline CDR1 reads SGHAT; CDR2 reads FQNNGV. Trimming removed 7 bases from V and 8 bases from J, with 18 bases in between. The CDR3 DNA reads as TGTGCCAGCACCCTCATCCCCGAAGGTGATGAGCAGTTCTTC. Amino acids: CASTLIPEGDEQFF.